This TCR beta chain was profiled in a study of T cells in Graves' hyperthyroidism and ophthalmopathy. Amplification of TCR beta CDR3 regions was performed using RNA transcripts as template. Primed by the HTBI set, a first-round RT-PCR was run on the TCR CDR3. TCRdb called the multiplex PCR reads again in MiXCR, with one record for every CDR3 protein. The sample carries hundreds of thousands of distinct CDR3 sequences, less than 25% recorded once. Ophthalmopathy cases met thresholds of Clinical Activity Score at least 3, NOSPECS grade at least 4 and duration under 3 months. From approximately 9.1 ml of fresh peripheral blood, PBMCs were isolated. Overall study findings and caveats: Blood also contained most expanded thyroid clonotypes above 0.001. From stable hyperthyroidism, ophthalmopathy was set apart by a 13 V-J model.

On this clonotype: No antigen is known for it.

The trim removed 8 bases at V and 8 bases at J, leaving 10 bases unmatched. CDR3 length equals 13 residues. Germline V gives CDR1 DFQATT, CDR2 SNEGSKA (reference sequence). The V and J genes are TRBV20-1 and TRBJ2-1; TRBD1 agrees at 9 bases. Sequencing input: blood. This receptor was identified in a man aged 30 to 39 with Graves' ophthalmopathy. The CDR3: CSTPGQGLHEQFF. The CDR3 DNA follows: TGCAGTACTCCGGGACAGGGCTTGCATGAGCAGTTCTTC.